This T cell receptor beta chain derives from a study of T cell repertoires in ileal Crohn's disease. Overall study results and limits: The median delay to postoperative endoscopy was approximately seven months. High-frequency clones were more common in sorted CD8 than CD4 cells.

The CDR3 consists of 20 residues. Germline values: CDR1 LNHDA, CDR2 SQIVND (reference sequence). With 2 bases clipped from V and 4 bases from J, the junction kept 16 bases outside the gene matches. Worth noting for this clone: Its antigen is unknown.

Time point reported: neoterminal ileum biopsy at postoperative endoscopy, about 6 months after surgery. The data were produced by immunoSEQ multiplex PCR, yet TCRdb's version contains in-frame clones alone and is incomplete. The sample shows approximately 12,000 clones, about 70% of them seen only once. Specimen: ileal tissue. The V gene is TRBV19, the J gene TRBJ1-5; 11 bases align to TRBD1. The receptor was isolated from an adult with Crohn's disease. The CDR3 reads CASSIPPWTGGPQKNQPQHF. As DNA, the CDR3 is TGTGCCAGTAGTATACCTCCTTGGACAGGGGGCCCTCAAAAAAATCAGCCCCAGCATTTT.